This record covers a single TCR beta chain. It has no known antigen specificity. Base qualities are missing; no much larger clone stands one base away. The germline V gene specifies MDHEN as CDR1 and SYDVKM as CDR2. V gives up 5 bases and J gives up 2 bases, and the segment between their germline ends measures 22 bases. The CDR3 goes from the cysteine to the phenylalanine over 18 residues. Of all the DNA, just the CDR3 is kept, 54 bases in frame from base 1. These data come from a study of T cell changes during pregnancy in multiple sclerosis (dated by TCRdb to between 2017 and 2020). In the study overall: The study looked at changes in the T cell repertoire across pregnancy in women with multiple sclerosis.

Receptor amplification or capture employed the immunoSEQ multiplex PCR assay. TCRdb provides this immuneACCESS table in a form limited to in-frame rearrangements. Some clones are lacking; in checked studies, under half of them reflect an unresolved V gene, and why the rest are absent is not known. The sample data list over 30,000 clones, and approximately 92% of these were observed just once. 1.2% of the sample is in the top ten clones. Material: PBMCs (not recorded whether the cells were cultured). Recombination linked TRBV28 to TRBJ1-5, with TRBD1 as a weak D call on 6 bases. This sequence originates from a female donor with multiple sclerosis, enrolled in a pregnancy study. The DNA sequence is TGTGCCAGCAGTCTTCGGACATCGGGGGGCCCCGGCAATCAGCCCCAGCATTTT. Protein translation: CASSLRTSGGPGNQPQHF.